This T cell receptor (beta chain) was observed in a study of blood T cell repertoires in COVID-19. Some clones are missing from TCRdb's copy, which holds only in-frame ones; the method was immunoSEQ multiplex PCR. The data hold about 260,000 clones, with about 87% observed a single time. The sequencing input was peripheral blood. This clonotype was obtained from a woman in her forties who had recovered from COVID-19.

This chain's CDR3 is CASSPSRGDSTDTQYF. The CDR3 DNA sequence: TGTGCCAGCAGTCCCTCGCGGGGGGACTCCACAGATACGCAGTATTTT. The chain links TRBV27 to TRBJ2-3; TRBD2 agrees at 8 bases. The CDR3 has 16 amino acids. Germline trimming cut 5 bases from V and 2 bases from J; bases unmatched to any gene: 9. CDR1 and CDR2 from the germline V gene are MNHEY and SMNVEV (reference sequence).